Following are 15 T cell receptor beta chains from one sample sequenced in a study of blood T cell repertoires in COVID-19. Clones were sequenced by immunoSEQ multiplex PCR, and TCRdb holds only the in-frame ones, with some missing. The sample has under 200,000 clones, about 80% seen once. The sample comprised peripheral blood. The receptors shown here come from a man in his sixties or seventies with active or convalescent COVID-19.

In its sample, this clone was seen a few times. This chain links TRBV5-1 with TRBJ1-6, with 8 bases matching TRBD1. This CDR3 is built from 12 residues. Germline V lookup: CDR1 SGHRS, CDR2 YFSETQ. V trimming: 5 bases; J trimming: 12 bases; junction bases outside the gene matches: 4. For the CDR3, the DNA is TGCGCCAGCAGTCTTACAGGGGGACCCCTCCACTTT. Translated: CASSLTGGPLHF.

The chain employs TRBV28 and TRBJ2-7; 8 bases line up with TRBD2. The germline V gene encodes CDR1 MDHEN and CDR2 SYDVKM. This CDR3 has 18 residues. The ends lost 7 bases at V and 0 bases at J; junction bases unmatched: 17. The CDR3 sequence is CASTAPAGAHSSSYEQYF. CDR3 bases: TGTGCCAGCACCGCCCCAGCGGGGGCCCATTCGAGCTCCTACGAGCAGTACTTC. Supplemented by reference TRBV28 and TRBJ2-7, the full variable domain reads DVKVTQSSRYLVKRTGEKVFLECVQDMDHENMFWYRQDPGLGLRLIYFSYDVKMKEKGDIPEGYSVSREKKERFSLILESASTNQTSMYLCASTAPAGAHSSSYEQYFGPGTRLTVT.

This chain joins TRBV6-5 and TRBJ2-7; a weak D match, TRBD1 (6 bases). Germline CDR1 is MNHEY and CDR2 is SVGAGI. Trimming pared 5 bases from V and 2 bases from J, leaving 13 bases between. CDR3 size: 14 residues. CDR3 region: CASSPWTEPYEQYF. In DNA form, the CDR3 reads TGTGCCAGCAGTCCATGGACAGAACCCTACGAGCAGTACTTC.

The chain is built from TRBV19 and TRBJ2-2; D remains unclear. The ends were cut back, 8 bases at V and 8 bases at J, with 15 bases in the middle. CDR3 length equals 13 residues. Germline CDR1 is LNHDA and CDR2 is SQIVND (reference sequence). In DNA form, the CDR3 reads TGTGCCAGTTCGGTGCAGTCGGGTGGGGAGCTGTTTTTT. Protein product: CASSVQSGGELFF.

The V and J genes are TRBV5-1 and TRBJ2-3, with D uncertain. CDR3 length: 14 amino acids. CDR1 and CDR2 from the germline V gene are SGHRS and YFSETQ. V was clipped by 7 bases and J by 1 base, with 13 bases between them. The CDR3 is CASVRSGGTDTQYF. CDR3 sequence (DNA): TGCGCCAGCGTAAGGAGTGGCGGCACAGATACGCAGTATTTT.

This sequence joins TRBV5-4 and TRBJ2-5; the match to TRBD1 covers 7 bases. The CDR3 is 16 residues long. After removal of 0 bases from V and 2 bases from J, the junction contained 7 bases not matched to a gene. Germline values: CDR1 SGHNT, CDR2 YYREEE (reference sequence). This chain's CDR3 is CASSLAGDSQQETQYF. Here the CDR3 DNA reads TGTGCCAGCAGCTTGGCAGGGGACAGCCAACAAGAGACCCAGTACTTC.

This clone has more than one count but fewer than ten. In DNA form, the CDR3 reads TGTGCCAGCAGCCGGGACAGTCAAAATTCACCCCTCCACTTT. Protein product: CASSRDSQNSPLHF. This chain links TRBV4-2 with TRBJ1-6; 7 bases match TRBD1. There are 14 residues in the CDR3. Germline CDR1 LGHNA, CDR2 YNFKEQ. The junction had 4 bases not matched to a gene; V was cut back by 4 bases and J by 7 bases.

The chain uses TRBV29-1 and TRBJ2-1; 7 positions agree with TRBD1. V lost 4 bases and J lost 0; bases outside the gene matches: 6. Germline V gene lookup returns CDR1 SQVTM and CDR2 ANQGSEA. The CDR3 extends over 15 amino acids. The CDR3 DNA reads TGCAGCGTTGCTCGAGGGACAGCCTCCTACAATGAGCAGTTCTTC. Its protein product is CSVARGTASYNEQFF.

This chain connects TRBV2 to TRBJ1-1; 9 bases map to TRBD1. Trimming removed 8 bases from V and 2 bases from J; junction bases left unmatched: 9. Germline CDR1 reads SNHLY; CDR2 reads FYNNEI. This CDR3 has 15 residues. The CDR3 DNA is TGTGCCAGCCGTACAGGGGGCGCGAAAAACACTGAAGCTTTCTTT. Translating gives CASRTGGAKNTEAFF.

This chain connects TRBV5-4 to TRBJ2-1, with 8 bases matching TRBD2. Germline V gene sequence: CDR1 SGHNT, CDR2 YYREEE (reference sequence). The ends lost 4 bases at V and 3 bases at J; junction bases unmatched: 9. This CDR3 is built from 16 residues. CDR3 nucleotide sequence: TGTGCCAGCAGCGAAACGGGAGGGAGTGTCTACAATGAGCAGTTCTTC. Translated: CASSETGGSVYNEQFF.

The chain joins TRBV2 to TRBJ2-7; 10 nucleotides agree with TRBD1. V shed 5 bases and J 1 base; nucleotides not matched to a gene: 5. Germline CDR1 is SNHLY and CDR2 is FYNNEI. CDR3 size: 15 residues. CDR3 sequence: CASSRGTGESYEQYF. CDR3 nucleotide sequence: TGTGCCAGCAGTCGAGGGACAGGGGAATCCTACGAGCAGTACTTC.

The CDR3 nucleotides are TGTGCCACGGATGCGGCCTACGAGCAGTACTTC. It translates to CATDAAYEQYF. J is TRBJ2-7 and V is TRBV6-5; D not certain. V gave up 10 bases and J gave up 2 bases, with 9 bases separating them. Per germline, CDR1 MNHEY and CDR2 SVGAGI. This CDR3 contains 11 residues.

At least ten counts were recorded for this clone. CDR3 in amino acids: CASQGTNTGELFF. The CDR3 DNA sequence: TGTGCCAGCCAGGGTACGAACACCGGGGAGCTGTTTTTT. This sequence joins TRBV19 and TRBJ2-2, with a tentative D call TRBD1 (5 bases). The CDR3 covers 13 residues. CDR1 is LNHDA and CDR2 is SQIVND in the germline V gene (reference sequence). Between the trimmed V and J ends, which lost 9 bases and 0 bases, there was a span of 8 bases.

V is TRBV5-1 and J is TRBJ2-5, with a possible D match to TRBD1 (6 bases). V was cut by 4 bases and J by 1 base, with 11 bases left in between. The CDR3 is 14 amino acids. From germline, CDR1 is SGHRS and CDR2 YFSETQ. This CDR3 reads CASSPRTVQETQYF. In nucleotides, the CDR3 is TGCGCCAGCAGCCCCCGGACAGTCCAAGAGACCCAGTACTTC.

This clone was seen just once. The V gene is TRBV2, the J gene TRBJ1-5; D is perhaps TRBD1 (6 bases). V shed 3 bases and J shed 1 base, with 10 bases lying between them. CDR3 size: 15 residues. Germline CDR1 and CDR2: SNHLY and FYNNEI. Written as DNA, the CDR3 is TGTGCCAGCAGTGACAGGGGTGGGAGCAATCAGCCCCAGCATTTT. Translation gives CASSDRGGSNQPQHF.